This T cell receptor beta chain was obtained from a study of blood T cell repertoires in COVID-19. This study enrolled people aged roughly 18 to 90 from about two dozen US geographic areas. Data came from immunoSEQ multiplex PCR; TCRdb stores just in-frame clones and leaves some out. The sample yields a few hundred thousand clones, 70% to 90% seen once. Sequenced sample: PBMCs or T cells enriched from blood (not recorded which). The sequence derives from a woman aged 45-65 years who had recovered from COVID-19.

The CDR3 DNA sequence: TGCGCCAGCAGCTTCCAAATAGGGACCCAAAAGGGGGAGTTCTTC. Its translation: CASSFQIGTQKGEFF. The rearrangement links TRBV5-1 to TRBJ2-1; D perhaps matches TRBD1 (6 bases). The germline V gene has CDR1 SGHRS and CDR2 YFSETQ. This CDR3 has 15 amino acids. The V end lost 2 bases, the J end lost 14 bases, and 23 bases lay between the germline ends.